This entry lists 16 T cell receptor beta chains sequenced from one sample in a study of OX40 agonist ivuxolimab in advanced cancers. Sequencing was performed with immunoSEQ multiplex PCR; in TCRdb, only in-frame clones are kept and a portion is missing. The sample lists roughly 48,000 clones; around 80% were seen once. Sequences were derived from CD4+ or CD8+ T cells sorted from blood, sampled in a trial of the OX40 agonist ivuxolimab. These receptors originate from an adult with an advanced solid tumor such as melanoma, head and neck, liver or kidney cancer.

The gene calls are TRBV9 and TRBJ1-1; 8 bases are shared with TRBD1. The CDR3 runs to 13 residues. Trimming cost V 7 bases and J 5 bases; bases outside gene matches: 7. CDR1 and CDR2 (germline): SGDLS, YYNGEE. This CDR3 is CASSRGRLTEAFF. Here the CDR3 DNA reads TGTGCCAGCTCCAGGGGGCGATTGACTGAAGCTTTCTTT.

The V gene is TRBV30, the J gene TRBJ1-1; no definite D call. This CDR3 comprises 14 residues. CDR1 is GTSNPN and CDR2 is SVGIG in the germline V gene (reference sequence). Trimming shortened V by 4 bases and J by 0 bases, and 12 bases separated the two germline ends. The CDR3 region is CAWKSYGLNTEAFF. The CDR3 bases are TGTGCCTGGAAGAGTTACGGGCTGAACACTGAAGCTTTCTTT.

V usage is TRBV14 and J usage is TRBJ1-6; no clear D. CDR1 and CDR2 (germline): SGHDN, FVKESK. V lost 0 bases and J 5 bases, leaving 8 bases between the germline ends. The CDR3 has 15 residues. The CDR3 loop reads CASSQDQINNSPLHF. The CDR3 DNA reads TGTGCCAGCAGCCAAGACCAGATAAATAATTCACCCCTCCACTTT.

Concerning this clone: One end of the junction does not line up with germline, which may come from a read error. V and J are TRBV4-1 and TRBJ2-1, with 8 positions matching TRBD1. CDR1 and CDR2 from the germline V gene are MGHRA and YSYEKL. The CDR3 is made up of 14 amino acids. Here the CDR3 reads CTSSQGDRTSGQFF. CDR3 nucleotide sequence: TGCACCAGCAGCCAAGGGGACAGGACCAGCGGGCAGTTCTTC.

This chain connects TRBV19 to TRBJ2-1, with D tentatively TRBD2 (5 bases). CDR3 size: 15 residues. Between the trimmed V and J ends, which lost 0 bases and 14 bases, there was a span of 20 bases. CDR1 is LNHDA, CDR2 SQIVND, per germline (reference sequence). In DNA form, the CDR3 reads TGTGCCAGTAGTATAGATGCCACACGAGGGTCCGGGGAGTTCTTC. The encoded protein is CASSIDATRGSGEFF.

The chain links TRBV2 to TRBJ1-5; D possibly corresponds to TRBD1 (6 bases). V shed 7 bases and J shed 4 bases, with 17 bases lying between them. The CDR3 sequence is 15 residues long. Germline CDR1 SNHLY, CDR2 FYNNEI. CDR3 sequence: CASTLTGTSNQPQHF. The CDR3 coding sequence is TGTGCCAGCACTCTTACCGGGACATCTAATCAGCCCCAGCATTTT. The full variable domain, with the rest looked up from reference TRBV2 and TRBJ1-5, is EPEVTQTPSHQVTQMGQEVILRCVPISNHLYFYWYRQILGQKVEFLVSFYNNEISEKSEIFDDQFSVERPDGSNFTLKIRSTKLEDSAMYFCASTLTGTSNQPQHFGDGTRLSIL.

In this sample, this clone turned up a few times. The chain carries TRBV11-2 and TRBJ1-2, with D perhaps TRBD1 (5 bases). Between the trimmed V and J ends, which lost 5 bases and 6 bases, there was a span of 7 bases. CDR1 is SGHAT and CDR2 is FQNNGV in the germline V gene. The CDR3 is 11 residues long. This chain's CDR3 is CASSPGDGYTF. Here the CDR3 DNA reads TGTGCCAGCAGCCCGGGGGATGGCTACACCTTC.

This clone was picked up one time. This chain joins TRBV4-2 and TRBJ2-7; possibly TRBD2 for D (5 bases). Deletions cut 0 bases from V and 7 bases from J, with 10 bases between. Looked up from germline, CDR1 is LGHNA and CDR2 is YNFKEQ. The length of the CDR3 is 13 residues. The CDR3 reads CASSQDLWREQYF. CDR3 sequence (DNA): TGTGCCAGCAGCCAAGATCTCTGGAGGGAGCAGTACTTC.

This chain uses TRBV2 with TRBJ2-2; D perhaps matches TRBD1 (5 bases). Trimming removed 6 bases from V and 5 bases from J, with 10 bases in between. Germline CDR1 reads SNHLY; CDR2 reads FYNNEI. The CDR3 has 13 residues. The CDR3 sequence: CASRGDRTGELFF. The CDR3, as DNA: TGTGCCAGCAGGGGCGACAGAACCGGGGAGCTGTTTTTT.

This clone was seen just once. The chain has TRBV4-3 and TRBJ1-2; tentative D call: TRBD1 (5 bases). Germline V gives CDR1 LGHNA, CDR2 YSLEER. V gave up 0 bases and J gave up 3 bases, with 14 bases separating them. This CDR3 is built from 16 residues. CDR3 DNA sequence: TGCGCCAGCAGCCAAGAGCAAGGGTGGGGGGACTATGGCTACACCTTC. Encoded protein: CASSQEQGWGDYGYTF.

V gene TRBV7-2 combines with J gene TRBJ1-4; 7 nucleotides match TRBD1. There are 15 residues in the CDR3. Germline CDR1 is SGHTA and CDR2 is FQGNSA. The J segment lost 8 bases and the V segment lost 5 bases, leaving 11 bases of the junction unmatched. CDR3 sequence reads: CASSQGQPGGEKLFF. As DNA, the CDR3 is TGTGCCAGCAGCCAGGGACAGCCTGGAGGGGAAAAACTGTTTTTT.

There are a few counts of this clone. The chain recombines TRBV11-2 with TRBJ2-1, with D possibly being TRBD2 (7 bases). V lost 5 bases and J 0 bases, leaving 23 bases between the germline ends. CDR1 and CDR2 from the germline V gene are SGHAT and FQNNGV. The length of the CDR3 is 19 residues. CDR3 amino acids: CASSQHLGGGQSSYNEQFF. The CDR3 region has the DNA TGTGCCAGCAGCCAACACCTGGGCGGGGGCCAGAGCTCCTACAATGAGCAGTTCTTC. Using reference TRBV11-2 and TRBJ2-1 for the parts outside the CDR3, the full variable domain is EAGVAQSPRYKIIEKRQSVAFWCNPISGHATLYWYQQILGQGPKLLIQFQNNGVVDDSQLPKDRFSAERLKGVDSTLKIQPAKLEDSAVYLCASSQHLGGGQSSYNEQFFGPGTRLTVL.

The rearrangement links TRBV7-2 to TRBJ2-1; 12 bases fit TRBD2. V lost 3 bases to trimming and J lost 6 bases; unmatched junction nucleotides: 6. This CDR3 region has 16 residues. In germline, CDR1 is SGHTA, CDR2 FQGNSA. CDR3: CASSFASGGVTNEQFF. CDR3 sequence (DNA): TGTGCCAGCAGCTTCGCTAGCGGGGGGGTTACCAATGAGCAGTTCTTC.

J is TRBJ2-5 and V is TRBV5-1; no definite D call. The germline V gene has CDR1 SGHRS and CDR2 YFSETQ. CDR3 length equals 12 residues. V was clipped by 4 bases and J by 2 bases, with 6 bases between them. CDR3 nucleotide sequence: TGCGCCAGCAGCAGACCTCAAGAGACCCAGTACTTC. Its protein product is CASSRPQETQYF. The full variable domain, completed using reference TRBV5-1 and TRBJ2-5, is KAGVTQTPRYLIKTRGQQVTLSCSPISGHRSVSWYQQTPGQGLQFLFEYFSETQRNKGNFPGRFSGRQFSNSRSEMNVSTLELGDSALYLCASSRPQETQYFGPGTRLLVL.

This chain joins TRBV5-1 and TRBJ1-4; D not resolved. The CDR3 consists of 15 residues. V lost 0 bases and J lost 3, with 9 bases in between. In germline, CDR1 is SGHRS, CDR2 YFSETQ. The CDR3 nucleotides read TGCGCCAGCAGCTTGGGCTCGCAATCTAATGAAAAACTGTTTTTT. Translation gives CASSLGSQSNEKLFF.

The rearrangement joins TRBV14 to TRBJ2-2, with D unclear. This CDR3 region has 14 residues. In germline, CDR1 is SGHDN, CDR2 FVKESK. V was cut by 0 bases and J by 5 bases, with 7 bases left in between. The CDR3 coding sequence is TGTGCCAGCAGCCAAGATCATAGAACCGGGGAGCTGTTTTTT. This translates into CASSQDHRTGELFF.